This record looks at one T cell receptor beta chain sequence and its context. Its specificity is not known. Orbital computed tomography and thyroid ultrasound, together with serum TRAb and thyroxine and clinical symptoms, were used for diagnoses. PBMCs were derived from around 10 ml fresh peripheral blood. These data belong to a study of T cells in Graves' hyperthyroidism and ophthalmopathy. Overall study context: Peripheral blood was drawn at first diagnosis, prior to all treatment.

Study observations and caveats: A model of 13 V-J pairs discriminated ophthalmopathy from stable hyperthyroidism.

Authors of the study amplified TCR beta CDR3 regions from RNA transcripts. Carried out on the TCR CDR3, a first-round RT-PCR used the HTBI primer set. Using its own MiXCR run on the multiplex PCR reads, TCRdb lists one record per CDR3 protein. The sample yields a few hundred thousand distinct CDR3 sequences, about a sixth seen once. V was clipped by 4 bases and J by 4 bases; unmatched bases: 9. CDR1 and CDR2 (germline): SQVTM, ANQGSEA. The length of the CDR3 is 17 residues. V is TRBV29-1 and J is TRBJ2-1; 14 bases fit TRBD2. The TCR originated in a middle-aged woman with Graves' ophthalmopathy. The sample comprised blood. The CDR3 coding sequence is TGCAGCGTTGCCGGCGGGACTAGCGGGAGCGTATACAATGAGCAGTTCTTC. It encodes CSVAGGTSGSVYNEQFF.